The TCR beta chain under discussion was sequenced for a study of blood T cell repertoires in COVID-19. Looking at the study overall: Collection of acute and convalescent COVID-19 samples took place in the United States, Italy and Spain.

The CDR3 is 17 amino acids. Germline lookup yields CDR1 MGHRA and CDR2 YSYEKL. V was pared by 0 bases and J by 10 bases, with 19 bases between. Per the study methods: Cell counts per sample came from amplifying reference gene primers. This table comes from immunoSEQ multiplex PCR, and its TCRdb copy is limited to in-frame clones, with some not included. The V and J calls and the clone size are those of that table, but D and trimming were determined from the DNA. The sample has 490,000 or so clones, about 85% seen once. Cohort placement rested on clinical history that participants reported themselves. Each recovered donor of Cohort 3 presented with two negative PCRs, clearance, or symptom resolution.

Source material: PBMCs or T cells enriched from blood (not recorded which). The sequence came from a woman aged 60 to 75 who had recovered from COVID-19. This chain joins TRBV4-1 and TRBJ1-6, with D tentatively TRBD1 (6 bases). The CDR3 nucleotides are TGCGCCAGCAGCCAAGATAACGGGGCAGGGGTGGAATCACCCCTCCACTTT. This codes for CASSQDNGAGVESPLHF.